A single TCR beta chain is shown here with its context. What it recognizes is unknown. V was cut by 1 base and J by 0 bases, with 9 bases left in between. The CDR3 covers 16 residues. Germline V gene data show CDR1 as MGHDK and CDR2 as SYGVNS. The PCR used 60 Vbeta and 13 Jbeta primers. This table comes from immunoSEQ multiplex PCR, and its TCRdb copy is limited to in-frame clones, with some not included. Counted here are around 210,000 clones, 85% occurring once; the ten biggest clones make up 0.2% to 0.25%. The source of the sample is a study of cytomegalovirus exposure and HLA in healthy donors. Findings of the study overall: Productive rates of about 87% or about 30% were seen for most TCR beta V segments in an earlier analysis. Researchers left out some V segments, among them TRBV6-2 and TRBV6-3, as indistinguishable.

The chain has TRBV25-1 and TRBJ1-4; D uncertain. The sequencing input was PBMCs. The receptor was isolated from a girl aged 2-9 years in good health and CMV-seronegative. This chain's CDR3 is CASSEFAGSTNEKLFF. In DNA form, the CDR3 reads TGTGCCAGCAGTGAATTCGCGGGATCAACTAATGAAAAACTGTTTTTT.